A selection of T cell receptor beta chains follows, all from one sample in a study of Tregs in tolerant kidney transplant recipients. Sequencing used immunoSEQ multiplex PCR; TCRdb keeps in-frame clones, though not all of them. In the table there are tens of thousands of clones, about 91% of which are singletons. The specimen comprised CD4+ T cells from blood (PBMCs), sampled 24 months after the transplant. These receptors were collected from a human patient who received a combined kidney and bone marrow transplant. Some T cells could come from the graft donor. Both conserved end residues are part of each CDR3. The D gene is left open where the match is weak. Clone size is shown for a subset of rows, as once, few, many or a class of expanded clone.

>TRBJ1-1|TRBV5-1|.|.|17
CATRRIPGINRDTEAFF
TGCGCGACCAGGAGGATCCCAGGTATAAATCGGGACACTGAAGCTTTCTTT
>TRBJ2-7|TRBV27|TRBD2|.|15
CASSYKTSGRVEQYF
TGTGCCAGCAGTTATAAGACTAGCGGGAGAGTCGAGCAGTACTTC
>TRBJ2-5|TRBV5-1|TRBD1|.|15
CASSSGQGRQETQYF
TGCGCCAGCAGCTCCGGACAGGGGAGACAAGAGACCCAGTACTTC
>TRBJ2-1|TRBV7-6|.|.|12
CASSRVYNEQFF
TGTGCCAGCAGCCGAGTCTACAATGAGCAGTTCTTC
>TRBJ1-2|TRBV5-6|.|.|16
CASSSYLRVENYGYTF
TGTGCCAGCAGCTCGTACCTCAGGGTAGAGAACTATGGCTACACCTTC
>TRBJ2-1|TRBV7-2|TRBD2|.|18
CASSLSLAGGSSYNEQFF
TGTGCCAGCAGCTTAAGTCTAGCGGGAGGGTCCTCCTACAATGAGCAGTTCTTC
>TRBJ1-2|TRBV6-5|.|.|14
CASSPGSGNYGYTF
TGTGCCAGCAGCCCGGGGTCTGGGAACTATGGCTACACCTTC
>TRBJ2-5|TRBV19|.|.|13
CASSIGVQETQYF
TGTGCCAGTAGTATCGGGGTACAAGAGACCCAGTACTTC
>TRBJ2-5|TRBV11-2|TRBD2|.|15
CASSFYGSGAGGQYF
TGTGCCAGCAGCTTTTATGGCAGCGGGGCCGGCGGCCAGTACTTC
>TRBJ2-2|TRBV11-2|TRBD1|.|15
CASIQGQGLYGELFF
TGTGCCAGCATCCAAGGACAGGGGCTGTACGGGGAGCTGTTTTTT
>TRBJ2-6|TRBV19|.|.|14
CASSFVSGANVLTF
TGTGCCAGTAGTTTCGTCTCTGGGGCCAACGTCCTGACTTTC
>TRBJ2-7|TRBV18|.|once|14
CASSPRPGLYEQYF
TGTGCCAGCTCACCAAGACCCGGACTCTACGAGCAGTACTTC
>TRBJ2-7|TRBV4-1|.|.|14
CASSQERGSYEQYF
TGCGCCAGCAGCCAAGAACGGGGATCCTACGAGCAGTACTTC
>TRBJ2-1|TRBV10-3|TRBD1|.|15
CAISEFAQGDNEQFF
TGTGCCATCAGTGAGTTCGCACAGGGGGACAATGAGCAGTTCTTC
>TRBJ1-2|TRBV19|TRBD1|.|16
CASRGSPGQANYGYTF
TGTGCCAGTAGAGGCTCCCCTGGACAGGCTAACTATGGCTACACCTTC
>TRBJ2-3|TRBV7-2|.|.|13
CASSISRRDTQYF
TGTGCCAGCAGCATCAGCCGGAGAGATACGCAGTATTTT